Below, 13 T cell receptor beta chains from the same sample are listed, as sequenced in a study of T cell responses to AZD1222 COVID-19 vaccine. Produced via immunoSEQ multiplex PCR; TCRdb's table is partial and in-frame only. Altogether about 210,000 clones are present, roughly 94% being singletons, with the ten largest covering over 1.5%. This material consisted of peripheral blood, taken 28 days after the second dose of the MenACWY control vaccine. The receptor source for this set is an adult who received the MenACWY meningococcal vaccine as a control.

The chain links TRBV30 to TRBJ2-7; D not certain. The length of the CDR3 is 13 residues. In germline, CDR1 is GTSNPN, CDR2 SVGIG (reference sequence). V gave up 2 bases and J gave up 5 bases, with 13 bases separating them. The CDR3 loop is CAWSPQQIHEQYF. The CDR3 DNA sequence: TGTGCCTGGAGTCCCCAACAGATCCACGAGCAGTACTTC.

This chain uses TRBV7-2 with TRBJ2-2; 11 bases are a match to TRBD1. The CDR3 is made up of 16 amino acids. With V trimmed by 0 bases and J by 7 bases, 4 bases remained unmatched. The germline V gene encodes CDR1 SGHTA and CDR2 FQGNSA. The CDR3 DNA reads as TGTGCCAGCAGCTTAGCGCCGGGACAGGGGGTCGGGGAGCTGTTTTTT. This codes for CASSLAPGQGVGELFF.

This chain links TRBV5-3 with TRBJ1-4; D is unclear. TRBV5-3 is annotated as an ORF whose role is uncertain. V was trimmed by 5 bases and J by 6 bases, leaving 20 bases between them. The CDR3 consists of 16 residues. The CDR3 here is CARRSETVNAHEKLFF. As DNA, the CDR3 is TGTGCCAGAAGATCCGAGACTGTTAACGCCCATGAAAAACTGTTTTTT.

The CDR3 here is CASSLDRNQPQHF. The DNA of the CDR3 is TGTGCCAGCAGCCTCGACAGGAATCAGCCCCAGCATTTT. The V call is TRBV7-2, the J call TRBJ1-5, with D tentatively TRBD1 (6 bases). Deletions cut 5 bases from V and 4 bases from J, with 9 bases between. The germline V gene encodes CDR1 SGHTA and CDR2 FQGNSA. CDR3 length: 13 amino acids.

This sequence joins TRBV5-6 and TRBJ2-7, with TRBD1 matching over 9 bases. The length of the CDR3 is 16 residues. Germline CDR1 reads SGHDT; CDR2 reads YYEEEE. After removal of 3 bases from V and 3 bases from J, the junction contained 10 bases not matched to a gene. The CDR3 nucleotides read TGTGCCAGCAGCTCAACAGGGGGCTTTACCCACTACGAGCAGTACTTC. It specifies CASSSTGGFTHYEQYF.

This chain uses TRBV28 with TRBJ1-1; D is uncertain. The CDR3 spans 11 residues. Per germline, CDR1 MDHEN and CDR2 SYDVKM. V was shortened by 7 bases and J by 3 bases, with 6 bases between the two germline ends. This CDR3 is CASIGHTEAFF. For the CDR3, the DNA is TGTGCCAGCATAGGGCACACTGAAGCTTTCTTT. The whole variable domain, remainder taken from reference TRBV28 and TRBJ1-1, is DVKVTQSSRYLVKRTGEKVFLECVQDMDHENMFWYRQDPGLGLRLIYFSYDVKMKEKGDIPEGYSVSREKKERFSLILESASTNQTSMYLCASIGHTEAFFGQGTRLTVV.

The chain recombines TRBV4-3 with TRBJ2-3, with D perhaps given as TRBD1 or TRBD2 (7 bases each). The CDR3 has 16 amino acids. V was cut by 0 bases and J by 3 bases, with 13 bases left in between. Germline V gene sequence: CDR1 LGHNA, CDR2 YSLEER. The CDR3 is CASSQEARGGTDTQYF. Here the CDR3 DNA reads TGCGCCAGCAGCCAAGAAGCCAGGGGGGGAACAGATACGCAGTATTTT.

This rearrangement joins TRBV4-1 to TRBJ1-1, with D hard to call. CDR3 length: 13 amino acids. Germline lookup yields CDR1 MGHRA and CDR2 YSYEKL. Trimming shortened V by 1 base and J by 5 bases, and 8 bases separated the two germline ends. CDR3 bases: TGCGCCAGCAGCCAAGTAGACGTTACTGAAGCTTTCTTT. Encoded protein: CASSQVDVTEAFF.

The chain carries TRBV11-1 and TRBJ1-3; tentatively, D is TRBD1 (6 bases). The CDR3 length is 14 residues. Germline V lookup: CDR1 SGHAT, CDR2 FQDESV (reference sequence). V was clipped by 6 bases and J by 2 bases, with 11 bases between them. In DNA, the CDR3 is TGTGCCAGCAGGGAGACAGGTCCTGGAAACACCATATATTTT. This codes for CASRETGPGNTIYF.

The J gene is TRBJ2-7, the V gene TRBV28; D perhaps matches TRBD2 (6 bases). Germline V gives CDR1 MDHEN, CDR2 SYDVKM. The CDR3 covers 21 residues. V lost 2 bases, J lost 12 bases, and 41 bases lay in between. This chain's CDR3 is CASSLDQAGRADRLVGMYRYF. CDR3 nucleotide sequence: TGTGCCAGCAGTTTAGATCAGGCGGGGCGCGCAGATCGTCTCGTAGGTATGTATAGGTACTTC.

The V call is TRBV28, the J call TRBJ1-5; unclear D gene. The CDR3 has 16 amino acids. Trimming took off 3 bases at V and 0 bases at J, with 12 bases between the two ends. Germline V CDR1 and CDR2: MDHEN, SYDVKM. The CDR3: CASSFFGRLSNQPQHF. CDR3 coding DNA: TGTGCCAGCAGTTTCTTTGGACGGCTTAGCAATCAGCCCCAGCATTTT.

This chain's CDR3 is CASSLVGGDGYTF. DNA for the CDR3: TGTGCCAGCAGTTTAGTGGGGGGTGATGGCTACACCTTC. The rearrangement uses TRBV28 and TRBJ1-2; D may be TRBD1 (5 bases). There are 13 residues in the CDR3. The V end lost 2 bases, the J end lost 6 bases, and 10 bases lay between the germline ends. CDR1 is MDHEN, CDR2 SYDVKM, per germline.

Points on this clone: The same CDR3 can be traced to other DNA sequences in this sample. As DNA, the CDR3 is TGTGCCAGCAGTTCGGGGACTAGCGGGCGGAATGAGCAGTTCTTC. Translated, it gives CASSSGTSGRNEQFF. The rearrangement uses TRBV27 and TRBJ2-1, with 12 bases matching TRBD2. The CDR3 is 15 amino acids. CDR1 and CDR2 (germline): MNHEY, SMNVEV (reference sequence). V lost 4 bases to trimming and J lost 7 bases; unmatched junction nucleotides: 5.